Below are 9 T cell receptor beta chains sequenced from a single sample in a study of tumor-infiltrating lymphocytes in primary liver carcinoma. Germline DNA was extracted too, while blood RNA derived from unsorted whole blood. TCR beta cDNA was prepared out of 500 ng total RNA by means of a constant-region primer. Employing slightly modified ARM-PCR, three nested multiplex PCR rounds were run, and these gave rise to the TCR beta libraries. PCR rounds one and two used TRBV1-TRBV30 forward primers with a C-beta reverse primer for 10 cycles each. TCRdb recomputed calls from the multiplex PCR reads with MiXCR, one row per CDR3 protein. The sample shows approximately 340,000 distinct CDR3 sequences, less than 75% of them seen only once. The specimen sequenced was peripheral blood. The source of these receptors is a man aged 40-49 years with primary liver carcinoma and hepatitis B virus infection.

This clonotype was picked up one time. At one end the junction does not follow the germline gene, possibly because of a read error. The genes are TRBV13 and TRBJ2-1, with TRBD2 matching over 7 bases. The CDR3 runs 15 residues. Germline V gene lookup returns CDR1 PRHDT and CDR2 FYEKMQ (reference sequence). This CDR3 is CASSLGSLAVKGQDF. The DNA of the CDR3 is TGTGCCAGCAGCTTGGGGTCGCTAGCGGTAAAGGGTCAGGACTTC.

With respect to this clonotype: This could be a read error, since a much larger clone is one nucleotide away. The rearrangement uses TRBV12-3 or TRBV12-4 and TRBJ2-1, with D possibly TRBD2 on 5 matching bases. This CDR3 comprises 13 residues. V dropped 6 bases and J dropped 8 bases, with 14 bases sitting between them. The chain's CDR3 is CASSLSVKHEQFF. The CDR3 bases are TGTGCCAGCAGCCTTAGCGTGAAACATGAGCAGTTCTTC.

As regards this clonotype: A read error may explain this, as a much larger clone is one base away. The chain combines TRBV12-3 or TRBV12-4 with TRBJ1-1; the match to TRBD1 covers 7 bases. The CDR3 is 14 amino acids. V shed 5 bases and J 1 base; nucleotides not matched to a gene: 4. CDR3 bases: TGTGCCAGCAGTCCGGGACAGTCGAACACTGAAGCTTTCTTT. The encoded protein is CASSPGQSNTEAFF.

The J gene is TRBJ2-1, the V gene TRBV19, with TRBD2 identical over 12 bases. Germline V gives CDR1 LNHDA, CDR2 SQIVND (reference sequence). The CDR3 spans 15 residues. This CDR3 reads CDISSGRGSYNEQFF. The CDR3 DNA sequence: TGTGACATCTCTAGCGGGAGGGGCTCCTACAATGAGCAGTTCTTC.

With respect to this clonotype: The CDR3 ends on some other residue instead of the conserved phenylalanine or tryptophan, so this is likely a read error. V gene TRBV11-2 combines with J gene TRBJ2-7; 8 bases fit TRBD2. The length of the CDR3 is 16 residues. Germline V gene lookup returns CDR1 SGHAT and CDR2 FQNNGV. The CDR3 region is CASSSTNGRGAYEQYL. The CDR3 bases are TGTGCCAGTAGCTCCACTAACGGGAGGGGGGCCTACGAGCAGTACTTA.

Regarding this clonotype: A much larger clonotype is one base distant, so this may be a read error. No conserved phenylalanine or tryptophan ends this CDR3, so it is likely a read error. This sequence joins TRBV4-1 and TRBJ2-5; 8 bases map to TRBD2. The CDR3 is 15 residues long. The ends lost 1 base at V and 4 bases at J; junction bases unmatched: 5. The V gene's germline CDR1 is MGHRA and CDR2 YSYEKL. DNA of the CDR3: TGCGCCAGCAGCCAAGTTTGGGGGACTAGAGAGACCCAGTACATC. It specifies CASSQVWGTRETQYI.

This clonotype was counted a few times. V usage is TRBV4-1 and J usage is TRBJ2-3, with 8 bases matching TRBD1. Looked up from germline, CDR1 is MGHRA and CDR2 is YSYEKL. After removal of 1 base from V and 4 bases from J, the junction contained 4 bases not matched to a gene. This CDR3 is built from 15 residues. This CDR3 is CASSQGTGSADTQYF. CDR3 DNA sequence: TGCGCCAGCAGCCAAGGGACAGGGAGTGCAGATACGCAGTATTTT.

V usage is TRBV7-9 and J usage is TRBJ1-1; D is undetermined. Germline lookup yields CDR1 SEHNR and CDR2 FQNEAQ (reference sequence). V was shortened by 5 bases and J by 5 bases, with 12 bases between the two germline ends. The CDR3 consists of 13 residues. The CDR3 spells CASSGSWGTEAFF. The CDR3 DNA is TGTGCCAGCAGCGGGAGTTGGGGAACTGAAGCTTTCTTT. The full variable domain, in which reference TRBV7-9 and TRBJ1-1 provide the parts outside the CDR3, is DTGVSQNPRHKITKRGQNVTFRCDPISEHNRLYWYRQTLGQGPEFLTYFQNEAQLEKSRLLSDRFSAERPKGSFSTLEIQRTEQGDSAMYLCASSGSWGTEAFFGQGTRLTVV.

The CDR3 region is CASYHTRGQGATDTQYF. Here the CDR3 DNA reads TGTGCCAGCTATCATACAAGGGGGCAGGGGGCCACAGATACGCAGTATTTT. The chain has TRBV6-5 and TRBJ2-3; 8 bases are a match to TRBD1. Trimming removed 8 bases from V and 2 bases from J; junction bases left unmatched: 15. Germline loops: CDR1 MNHEY, CDR2 SVGAGI. The CDR3 is made up of 17 amino acids.